This is a list of T cell receptor beta chains from one sample in a study of blood T cell repertoires in COVID-19. This table comes from immunoSEQ multiplex PCR, and its TCRdb copy is limited to in-frame clones, with some not included. In the table there are 300,000 or so clones, roughly 87% of which are singletons. Specimen: peripheral blood. The source is a man over 45 with active or convalescent COVID-19. Both conserved end residues are part of each CDR3. Each record gives: V gene, J gene, D gene, clone size, CDR3 protein, CDR3 DNA. D genes are given only for firm matches. Clone size is given for some rows only: seen once, a few or many times, or a class if the clone is expanded.

TRBV9	TRBJ2-7	TRBD1	NA	CASSGTGGSYEQYF	TGTGCCAGCAGCGGGACAGGGGGCTCCTACGAGCAGTACTTC
TRBV6-5	TRBJ1-2	NA	NA	CASRNRETNYGYTF	TGTGCCAGCAGGAACAGGGAAACTAACTATGGCTACACCTTC
TRBV2	TRBJ1-6	NA	NA	CASSELTSNSPLHF	TGTGCCAGCAGTGAACTCACATCTAATTCACCCCTCCACTTT
TRBV6-5	TRBJ1-2	NA	once	CASQGSGYGYTF	TGTGCCAGCCAGGGATCTGGCTATGGCTACACCTTC
TRBV28	TRBJ1-4	TRBD1	NA	CASHRGRGEKLFF	TGTGCCAGTCACAGGGGGCGCGGAGAAAAACTGTTTTTT
TRBV3-1/TRBV3-2	TRBJ2-3	TRBD2	NA	CASSHTSGSRPDTQYF	TGTGCCAGCAGCCACACTAGCGGAAGCCGCCCAGATACGCAGTATTTT
TRBV18	TRBJ1-2	TRBD1	few	CASSPGQGANYGYTF	TGTGCCAGCTCACCAGGACAGGGGGCTAACTATGGCTACACCTTC
TRBV7-2	TRBJ1-1	NA	few	CASSLGLDTEAFF	TGTGCCAGCAGCTTAGGGTTAGACACTGAAGCTTTCTTT
TRBV6-5	TRBJ2-7	NA	NA	CASTGAAGSYEQYF	TGTGCCAGCACTGGGGCGGCAGGGTCCTACGAGCAGTACTTC
TRBV7-2	TRBJ2-3	NA	NA	CASSLQVGGTDTQYF	TGTGCCAGCAGCTTGCAGGTCGGCGGCACAGATACGCAGTATTTT